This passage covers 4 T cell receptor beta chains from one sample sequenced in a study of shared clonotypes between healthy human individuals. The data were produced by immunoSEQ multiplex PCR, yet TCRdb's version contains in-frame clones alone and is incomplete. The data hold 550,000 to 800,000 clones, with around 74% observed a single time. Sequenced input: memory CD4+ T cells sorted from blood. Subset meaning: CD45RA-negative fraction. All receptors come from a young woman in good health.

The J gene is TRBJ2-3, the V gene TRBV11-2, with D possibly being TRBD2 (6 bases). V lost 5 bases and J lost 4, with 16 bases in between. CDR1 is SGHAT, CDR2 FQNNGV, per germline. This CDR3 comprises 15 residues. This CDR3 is CASSALPRGADTQYF. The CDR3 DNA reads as TGTGCCAGCAGCGCATTGCCCCGCGGGGCAGATACGCAGTATTTT.

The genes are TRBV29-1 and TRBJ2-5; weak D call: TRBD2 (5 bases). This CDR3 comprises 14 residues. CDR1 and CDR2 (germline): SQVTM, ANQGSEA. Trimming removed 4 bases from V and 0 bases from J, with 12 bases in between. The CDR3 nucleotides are TGCAGCGTTGCACTCTGGGAGTACCAAGAGACCCAGTACTTC. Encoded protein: CSVALWEYQETQYF.

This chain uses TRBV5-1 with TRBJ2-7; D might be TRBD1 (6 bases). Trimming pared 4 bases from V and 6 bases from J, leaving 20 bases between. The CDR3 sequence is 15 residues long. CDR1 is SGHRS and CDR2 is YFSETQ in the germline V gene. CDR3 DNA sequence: TGCGCCAGCAGCCTAGGAGACAGGCAGACTGGCGAGCAGTACTTC. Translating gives CASSLGDRQTGEQYF.

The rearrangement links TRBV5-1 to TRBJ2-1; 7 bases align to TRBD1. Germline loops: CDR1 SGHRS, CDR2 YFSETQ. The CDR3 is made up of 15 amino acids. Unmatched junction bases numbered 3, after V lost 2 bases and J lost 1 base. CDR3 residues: CASSFTGESYNEQFF. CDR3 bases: TGCGCCAGCAGCTTTACAGGGGAATCCTACAATGAGCAGTTCTTC.